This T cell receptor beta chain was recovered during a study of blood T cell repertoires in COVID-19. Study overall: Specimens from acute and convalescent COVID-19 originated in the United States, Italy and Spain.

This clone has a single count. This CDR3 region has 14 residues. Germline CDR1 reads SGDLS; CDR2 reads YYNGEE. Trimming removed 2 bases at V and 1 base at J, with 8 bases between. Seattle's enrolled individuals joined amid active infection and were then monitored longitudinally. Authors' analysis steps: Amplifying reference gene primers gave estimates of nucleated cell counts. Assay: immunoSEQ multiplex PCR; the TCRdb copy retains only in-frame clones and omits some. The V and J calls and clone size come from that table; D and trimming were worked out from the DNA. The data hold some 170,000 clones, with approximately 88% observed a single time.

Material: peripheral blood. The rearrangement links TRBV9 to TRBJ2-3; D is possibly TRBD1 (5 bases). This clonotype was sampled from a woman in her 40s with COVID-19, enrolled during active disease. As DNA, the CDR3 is TGTGCCAGCAGCGTGCAGGGCCGCACAGATACGCAGTATTTT. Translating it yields CASSVQGRTDTQYF.